This is a list of T cell receptor beta chains from one sample in a study of human T cells and chemical hapten exposure. One entry per CDR3 protein, called by TCRdb with MiXCR from the RACE reads. The sample shows approximately 81,000 distinct CDR3 sequences, about 8.7% of them seen only once. Sequencing was carried out using whole blood. These receptors were collected from a male donor in good health. Some clones in this sample may be carry-over from other donors' samples. The CDR3 runs from the conserved cysteine through the conserved F or W.

v_gene: TRBV27
CDR3aa: CASSYGLGGNLNSPLHF

v_gene: TRBV5-1
CDR3aa: CASSLGTSNQPQHF

v_gene: TRBV6-4
CDR3aa: CASSDSDNTGELFF

v_gene: TRBV12-5
CDR3aa: CAGRTGGNTGELFF

v_gene: TRBV12-3/TRBV12-4
CDR3aa: CASSLSGGIQPQHF

v_gene: TRBV7-2
CDR3aa: CASSFAGTGVNGYTF

v_gene: TRBV7-6
CDR3aa: CASSLIAGGPGGEQYF

v_gene: TRBV5-1
CDR3aa: CASSSPGLARSSSYNEQFF

v_gene: TRBV27
CDR3aa: CASSLGRGGNQPQHF

v_gene: TRBV6-5
CDR3aa: CASSTWSGTGVREQYF

v_gene: TRBV6-1
CDR3aa: CASTLERLAGPDTQYF

v_gene: TRBV7-2
CDR3aa: CASSRLTTDTQYF

v_gene: TRBV20-1
CDR3aa: CSARDGKVRSGNTIYF

v_gene: TRBV7-9
CDR3aa: CASSQGLPNIQYF

v_gene: TRBV5-1
CDR3aa: CASSAGVGAKNIQYF

v_gene: TRBV7-9
CDR3aa: CASSLMPRPYEQYF

v_gene: TRBV5-6
CDR3aa: CASSPGTSFSTDTQYF

v_gene: TRBV18
CDR3aa: CASSEPYEAFF

v_gene: TRBV3-1
CDR3aa: CASSQDLRGSTNEKLFF

v_gene: TRBV11-2
CDR3aa: CASSLTGGGNYGYTF

v_gene: TRBV5-1
CDR3aa: CASSFSSSSTDTQYF

v_gene: TRBV30
CDR3aa: CAWGETGWADTQYF

v_gene: TRBV27
CDR3aa: CASSSRVQGQPQHF

v_gene: TRBV27
CDR3aa: CASSTSGAYYGYTF

v_gene: TRBV11-1
CDR3aa: CASSSRDRDREDYGYTF

v_gene: TRBV12-3/TRBV12-4
CDR3aa: CASSSQGSNQPQHF

v_gene: TRBV19
CDR3aa: CASSIQGQGSHEQYF

v_gene: TRBV19
CDR3aa: CASSTGQGVAHEQFF